These 16 T cell receptor beta chains were all obtained from the same sample, sequenced in a study of memory CD4+ T cells and cytomegalovirus serostatus. Sequencing was performed with immunoSEQ multiplex PCR; in TCRdb, only in-frame clones are kept and a portion is missing. The table records 54,000 or so clones, about 81% of them present only once. The sort gate was single viable CD3+CD4+CD8-CD45RO+ cells for memory CD4+ T cells. Material for sequencing was memory CD4+ T cells from blood. All receptors derive from an adult in good health and CMV-seronegative.

The gene calls are TRBV29-1 and TRBJ2-1; 9 bases are a match to TRBD2. The germline V gene encodes CDR1 SQVTM and CDR2 ANQGSEA. CDR3 size: 12 residues. Trimming at V came to 3 bases and at J to 7 bases, leaving 1 base not matched to a gene. The CDR3 reads CSVERGGNEQFF. The CDR3, as DNA: TGCAGCGTTGAGCGGGGGGGGAATGAGCAGTTCTTC.

The V call is TRBV18, the J call TRBJ1-5; maybe TRBD1 (5 bases). This CDR3 contains 14 residues. In germline, CDR1 is KGHSH, CDR2 LQKENI. Trimming stripped 4 bases from V and 5 bases from J, with 12 bases between. CDR3 in amino acids: CASSRAGTDQPQHF. The DNA for the CDR3 is TGTGCCAGCTCACGGGCAGGGACCGATCAGCCCCAGCATTTT.

This chain uses TRBV6-6 with TRBJ1-5; D gene unclear. This CDR3 has 12 residues. Deletions cut 7 bases from V and 6 bases from J, with 10 bases between. The germline V gene encodes CDR1 MNHNY and CDR2 SVGAGI (reference sequence). The CDR3 coding sequence is TGTGCCAGCAATCGGGAGGGTCAGCCCCAGCATTTT. Translating gives CASNREGQPQHF.

Remarks on this clone: The junction departs from the called germline gene at one end, perhaps through a read error. The chain combines TRBV7-3 with TRBJ2-5; 13 positions match TRBD2. The CDR3 totals 17 residues. Germline-derived CDR1 and CDR2 are SGHTA and FQGTGA. The CDR3 bases are TGTGCCAGCAGTTTAACTAGCGGGAGGGCCTTTGGAGAGACCCAGTACTTC. This codes for CASSLTSGRAFGETQYF. Together with reference TRBV7-3 and TRBJ2-5, the CDR3 gives the full variable domain: GAGVSQTPSNKVTEKGKYVELRCDPISGHTALYWYRQSLGQGPEFLIYFQGTGAADDSGLPNDRFFAVRPEGSVSTLKIQRTERGDSAVYLCASSLTSGRAFGETQYFGPGTRLLVL.

The V call is TRBV27, the J call TRBJ2-2; 8 bases agree with TRBD1. CDR1 and CDR2 (germline): MNHEY, SMNVEV (reference sequence). There are 15 residues in the CDR3. V trimming: 6 bases; J trimming: 0 bases; junction bases outside the gene matches: 3. The chain's CDR3 is CASRPGQANTGELFF. The CDR3 DNA follows: TGTGCCAGCAGACCGGGACAGGCGAACACCGGGGAGCTGTTTTTT.

This CDR3 reads CASSLDPWGGSPLHF. The CDR3 nucleotides read TGTGCCAGCAGCTTAGACCCTTGGGGAGGTTCACCCCTCCACTTT. V is TRBV11-2 and J is TRBJ1-6; no firm D call. V shed 0 bases and J shed 9 bases, with 12 bases lying between them. In germline, CDR1 is SGHAT, CDR2 FQNNGV. The CDR3 runs to 15 residues.

The chain couples TRBV5-1 to TRBJ2-1; D is possibly TRBD2 (6 bases). CDR1 and CDR2 from the germline V gene are SGHRS and YFSETQ. There are 15 residues in the CDR3. Trimming pared 4 bases from V and 9 bases from J, leaving 20 bases between. The chain's CDR3 is CASSQTSNTHFEQFF. The DNA for the CDR3 is TGCGCCAGCAGCCAGACTAGTAACACACACTTTGAGCAGTTCTTC.

V and J are TRBV5-5 and TRBJ2-7; no clear D gene. Germline CDR1 SGHKS, CDR2 YYEKEE (reference sequence). CDR3 length equals 14 residues. Trimming shortened V by 3 bases and J by 2 bases, and 12 bases separated the two germline ends. The CDR3 DNA follows: TGTGCCAGCAGCTGGGGATCTGGCCCCTACGAGCAGTACTTC. The encoded protein is CASSWGSGPYEQYF.

The chain joins TRBV15 to TRBJ1-2, with TRBD1 matching over 8 bases. Germline CDR1 LNHNV, CDR2 YYDKDF (reference sequence). V shed 8 bases, J shed 0 bases, and the junction held 11 bases outside the gene matches. This CDR3 is built from 16 residues. Here the CDR3 reads CATGPDRATSNYGYTF. In DNA form, the CDR3 reads TGTGCCACCGGTCCGGACAGGGCCACATCTAACTATGGCTACACCTTC.

The chain is built from TRBV18 and TRBJ2-1; D unresolved. The CDR3 runs 12 residues. Germline V gene data show CDR1 as KGHSH and CDR2 as LQKENI. V lost 2 bases and J lost 9, with 8 bases in between. The CDR3 loop is CASSPYSTEQFF. CDR3 sequence (DNA): TGTGCCAGCTCACCATACAGCACTGAGCAGTTCTTC.

V gene TRBV30 combines with J gene TRBJ2-3, with 9 bases fitting TRBD1. This CDR3 spans 13 amino acids. Per germline, CDR1 GTSNPN and CDR2 SVGIG (reference sequence). The trim removed 4 bases at V and 3 bases at J, leaving 2 bases unmatched. CDR3 coding DNA: TGTGCCTGGACACAGGGGGCAACAGATACGCAGTATTTT. Amino acids: CAWTQGATDTQYF.

A few counts support this clone. V and J are TRBV5-1 and TRBJ2-1; D not certain. The length of the CDR3 is 12 residues. V lost 1 base and J lost 8, with 7 bases in between. CDR1 SGHRS and CDR2 YFSETQ come from the germline V gene. The CDR3 sequence is CASSLFQDEQFF. In DNA form, the CDR3 reads TGCGCCAGCAGCTTGTTTCAGGATGAGCAGTTCTTC.

This clone has only one observation. The genes are TRBV27 and TRBJ2-3; 7 nucleotides match TRBD1. This CDR3 contains 17 residues. Trimming removed 2 bases from V and 0 bases from J; junction bases left unmatched: 8. CDR1 and CDR2 (germline): MNHEY, SMNVEV (reference sequence). For the CDR3, the DNA is TGTGCCAGCAGTTTAAGACCGACAGGGATTAGCACAGATACGCAGTATTTT. Protein: CASSLRPTGISTDTQYF.

The rearrangement joins TRBV15 to TRBJ1-5, with unresolved D. Germline values: CDR1 LNHNV, CDR2 YYDKDF (reference sequence). The CDR3 sequence is 14 residues long. Trimming removed 0 bases from V and 3 bases from J, with 6 bases in between. CDR3 sequence reads: CATSRELFNQPQHF. The CDR3 region has the DNA TGTGCCACCAGCAGAGAGTTGTTCAATCAGCCCCAGCATTTT.

This sequence joins TRBV21-1 and TRBJ2-7; TRBD2 reflects the table's D call only, with no check against the DNA. TRBV21-1 is recorded as a pseudogene. The CDR3 consists of 19 residues. CDR3 protein: CASSLRTSGTLAALYEQYF. Here the CDR3 DNA reads TGTGCCAGCAGCCTCCGGACTAGCGGGACCCTTGCAGCGTTGTACGAGCAGTACTTC.

The rearrangement joins TRBV25-1 to TRBJ1-2; D ambiguous. The CDR3 runs to 15 residues. The germline gives CDR1 MGHDK, CDR2 SYGVNS. The V gene lost 4 bases and the J gene lost 0 bases, with 12 bases spanning the gap. CDR3 DNA sequence: TGTGCCAGCAGTGTTGGTAGTTCAGCTAACTATGGCTACACCTTC. Encoded protein: CASSVGSSANYGYTF.